Listed below are T cell receptor beta chains from one sample, sequenced in a study of cytotoxic CD8 clonotypes in ibrutinib-treated CLL. The protocol was immunoSEQ multiplex PCR, while the TCRdb copy is restricted to in-frame clones and leaves out a portion. Of tens of thousands of clones in the sample, roughly 58% were seen once. The sequenced sample was PBMCs, obtained at disease progression, from a patient treated with ibrutinib. The receptors stem from a human donor with chronic lymphocytic leukemia. Each CDR3 is given with its conserved first and last residue. Fields, in order: V gene, D gene, clone size, J gene, CDR3 protein, CDR3 DNA. The D gene is left open where the match is weak. Some rows have no size entry. The others give once, few or many, or a class for an expanded clone.

v_gene: TRBV29-1
d_gene: NA
abundance: NA
j_gene: TRBJ2-5
CDR3aa: CSVELLRGETQYF
CDR3nt: TGCAGCGTTGAACTCCTGCGCGGTGAGACCCAGTACTTC

v_gene: TRBV11-2
d_gene: NA
abundance: NA
j_gene: TRBJ2-3
CDR3aa: CASSGGTQYF
CDR3nt: TGTGCCAGCAGCGGGGGGACGCAGTATTTT

v_gene: TRBV2
d_gene: NA
abundance: few
j_gene: TRBJ1-6
CDR3aa: CASKGTSNSPLHF
CDR3nt: TGTGCCAGCAAGGGGACCTCGAATTCACCCCTCCACTTT

v_gene: TRBV7-9
d_gene: NA
abundance: NA
j_gene: TRBJ2-1
CDR3aa: CASSLAGVLSEQFF
CDR3nt: TGTGCCAGCAGCTTAGCCGGGGTTTTGAGTGAGCAGTTCTTC

v_gene: TRBV7-2
d_gene: TRBD1
abundance: few
j_gene: TRBJ2-7
CDR3aa: CASSKNRGGYEQYF
CDR3nt: TGTGCCAGCAGTAAAAACAGGGGCGGCTACGAGCAGTACTTC

v_gene: TRBV9
d_gene: TRBD1
abundance: NA
j_gene: TRBJ2-2
CDR3aa: CASSVAGTGSTGELFF
CDR3nt: TGTGCCAGCAGCGTAGCCGGGACAGGGAGCACCGGGGAGCTGTTTTTT

v_gene: TRBV4-2
d_gene: NA
abundance: many
j_gene: TRBJ2-1
CDR3aa: CASSQRDNEQFF
CDR3nt: TGTGCCAGCAGCCAACGAGACAATGAGCAGTTCTTC

v_gene: TRBV11-2
d_gene: NA
abundance: few
j_gene: TRBJ1-1
CDR3aa: CASSLMNTEAFF
CDR3nt: TGTGCCAGCAGCTTAATGAACACTGAAGCTTTCTTT

v_gene: TRBV7-8
d_gene: NA
abundance: NA
j_gene: TRBJ2-7
CDR3aa: CASSLELGSYEQYF
CDR3nt: TGTGCCAGCAGCTTAGAGTTGGGCTCCTACGAGCAGTACTTC

v_gene: TRBV5-4
d_gene: NA
abundance: NA
j_gene: TRBJ2-3
CDR3aa: CASSTPGSRTDTQYF
CDR3nt: TGTGCCAGCAGCACTCCAGGATCTCGCACAGATACGCAGTATTTT

v_gene: TRBV19
d_gene: TRBD1
abundance: NA
j_gene: TRBJ1-6
CDR3aa: CASSSIQGSSYNSPLHF
CDR3nt: TGTGCCAGTAGCTCAATACAGGGGAGCTCCTATAATTCACCCCTCCACTTT

v_gene: TRBV19
d_gene: NA
abundance: NA
j_gene: TRBJ1-3
CDR3aa: CASRPTGGQRNTIYF
CDR3nt: TGTGCCAGTAGGCCGACGGGGGGGCAGCGAAACACCATATATTTT

v_gene: TRBV2
d_gene: NA
abundance: NA
j_gene: TRBJ2-7
CDR3aa: CASSVYEQYF
CDR3nt: TGTGCCAGCAGTGTCTACGAGCAGTACTTC

v_gene: TRBV2
d_gene: NA
abundance: few
j_gene: TRBJ2-6
CDR3aa: CASSEGYGANVLTF
CDR3nt: TGTGCCAGCAGTGAGGGATACGGGGCCAACGTCCTGACTTTC

v_gene: TRBV6-5
d_gene: TRBD1
abundance: NA
j_gene: TRBJ2-7
CDR3aa: CASSYRDRAYEQYF
CDR3nt: TGTGCCAGCAGTTACCGGGACAGAGCCTACGAGCAGTACTTC

v_gene: TRBV5-1
d_gene: TRBD1
abundance: NA
j_gene: TRBJ2-7
CDR3aa: CASSPGTGGVYEQYF
CDR3nt: TGCGCCAGCAGCCCGGGGACAGGGGGGGTGTACGAGCAGTACTTC

v_gene: TRBV11-2
d_gene: NA
abundance: few
j_gene: TRBJ1-2
CDR3aa: CASSLAAGWSYGYTF
CDR3nt: TGTGCCAGCAGCTTAGCAGCCGGGTGGAGCTATGGCTACACCTTC

v_gene: TRBV28
d_gene: NA
abundance: once
j_gene: TRBJ1-2
CDR3aa: CASTREWQNYGYTF
CDR3nt: TGTGCCAGCACGCGGGAGTGGCAGAACTATGGCTACACCTTC

v_gene: TRBV5-1
d_gene: TRBD1
abundance: NA
j_gene: TRBJ2-7
CDR3aa: CASSLVGQGAHEQYF
CDR3nt: TGCGCCAGCAGCTTGGTGGGACAGGGGGCCCACGAGCAGTACTTC

v_gene: TRBV7-2
d_gene: NA
abundance: few
j_gene: TRBJ2-7
CDR3aa: CASSSTDYYEQYF
CDR3nt: TGTGCCAGCAGCTCTACTGACTATTACGAGCAGTACTTC

v_gene: TRBV6-5
d_gene: TRBD1
abundance: NA
j_gene: TRBJ2-1
CDR3aa: CASSRDRGIWNEQFF
CDR3nt: TGTGCCAGCAGTCGGGACAGGGGGATATGGAATGAGCAGTTCTTC

v_gene: TRBV5-5
d_gene: TRBD2
abundance: NA
j_gene: TRBJ2-7
CDR3aa: CASSLRGLAYEQYF
CDR3nt: TGTGCCAGCAGCTTACGCGGACTAGCCTACGAGCAGTACTTC

v_gene: TRBV5-6
d_gene: NA
abundance: few
j_gene: TRBJ1-1
CDR3aa: CASSLMGTAEAFF
CDR3nt: TGTGCCAGCAGCTTGATGGGGACGGCTGAAGCTTTCTTT

v_gene: TRBV11-3
d_gene: NA
abundance: NA
j_gene: TRBJ2-7
CDR3aa: CASSLVGSWAYEQYF
CDR3nt: TGTGCCAGCAGCTTAGTCGGGAGTTGGGCCTACGAGCAGTACTTC

v_gene: TRBV7-9
d_gene: NA
abundance: NA
j_gene: TRBJ2-7
CDR3aa: CASSLSRGGEQYF
CDR3nt: TGTGCCAGCAGCTTAAGTCGGGGAGGCGAGCAGTACTTC

v_gene: TRBV5-6
d_gene: NA
abundance: NA
j_gene: TRBJ1-2
CDR3aa: CASSLGQLSPYGYTF
CDR3nt: TGTGCCAGCAGTCTGGGCCAGCTTAGTCCCTATGGCTACACCTTC

v_gene: TRBV30
d_gene: TRBD1
abundance: NA
j_gene: TRBJ1-5
CDR3aa: CAWRTGAYNQPQHF
CDR3nt: TGTGCCTGGAGAACAGGGGCGTATAATCAGCCCCAGCATTTT

v_gene: TRBV4-3
d_gene: TRBD2
abundance: few
j_gene: TRBJ2-1
CDR3aa: CASSQTTSGISSYNEQFF
CDR3nt: TGCGCCAGCAGCCAAACGACTAGCGGGATCAGCTCCTACAATGAGCAGTTCTTC

v_gene: TRBV19
d_gene: NA
abundance: NA
j_gene: TRBJ1-6
CDR3aa: CASRRVDSPLHF
CDR3nt: TGTGCCAGTAGAAGGGTGGATTCACCCCTCCACTTT

v_gene: TRBV6-6
d_gene: TRBD1
abundance: NA
j_gene: TRBJ1-2
CDR3aa: CASSYSIYDRVNGYTF
CDR3nt: TGTGCCAGCAGTTACTCGATTTATGACAGGGTTAATGGCTACACCTTC

v_gene: TRBV29-1
d_gene: NA
abundance: NA
j_gene: TRBJ2-2
CDR3aa: CSADMRNTGELFF
CDR3nt: TGCAGCGCGGACATGCGGAACACCGGGGAGCTGTTTTTT

v_gene: TRBV21-1
d_gene: NA
abundance: once
j_gene: TRBJ1-4
CDR3aa: CASSNGASGQGREKLFF
CDR3nt: TGTGCCAGCAGCAATGGGGCAAGCGGACAGGGAAGGGAAAAACTGTTTTTT

v_gene: TRBV2
d_gene: NA
abundance: NA
j_gene: TRBJ1-1
CDR3aa: CASLGGWEAFF
CDR3nt: TGTGCCAGCCTAGGAGGATGGGAAGCTTTCTTT

v_gene: TRBV7-3
d_gene: NA
abundance: NA
j_gene: TRBJ2-1
CDR3aa: CASSSPGGYNEQFF
CDR3nt: TGTGCCAGCAGCTCCCCAGGCGGATACAATGAGCAGTTCTTC

v_gene: TRBV7-9
d_gene: NA
abundance: few
j_gene: TRBJ2-2
CDR3aa: CASSSQGSTTGELFF
CDR3nt: TGTGCCAGCAGCTCACAGGGTTCAACCACCGGGGAGCTGTTTTTT

v_gene: TRBV28
d_gene: TRBD2
abundance: few
j_gene: TRBJ2-5
CDR3aa: CASSSPSGGGETQYF
CDR3nt: TGTGCCAGCAGTTCCCCTAGCGGGGGAGGGGAGACCCAGTACTTC

v_gene: TRBV2
d_gene: TRBD1
abundance: NA
j_gene: TRBJ2-2
CDR3aa: CASSGTGGTGELFF
CDR3nt: TGTGCCAGCAGTGGTACAGGGGGCACCGGGGAGCTGTTTTTT

v_gene: TRBV4-2
d_gene: NA
abundance: few
j_gene: TRBJ2-3
CDR3aa: CASSQGWGRADTQYF
CDR3nt: TGTGCCAGCAGCCAAGGGTGGGGTAGGGCAGATACGCAGTATTTT

v_gene: TRBV18
d_gene: TRBD2
abundance: NA
j_gene: TRBJ2-1
CDR3aa: CASSPWTSGRDYNEQFF
CDR3nt: TGTGCCAGCTCACCATGGACTAGCGGGCGTGACTACAATGAGCAGTTCTTC

v_gene: TRBV30
d_gene: NA
abundance: NA
j_gene: TRBJ1-4
CDR3aa: CAWEQGLPNEKLFF
CDR3nt: TGTGCCTGGGAACAGGGTCTTCCTAATGAAAAACTGTTTTTT

v_gene: TRBV19
d_gene: NA
abundance: NA
j_gene: TRBJ2-2
CDR3aa: CASSIVNRITGELFF
CDR3nt: TGTGCCAGTAGTATAGTGAACAGGATCACCGGGGAGCTGTTTTTT

v_gene: TRBV6-1
d_gene: NA
abundance: NA
j_gene: TRBJ2-7
CDR3aa: CASSLRETYEQYF
CDR3nt: TGTGCCAGCAGCCTTCGGGAGACCTACGAGCAGTACTTC

v_gene: TRBV4-1
d_gene: NA
abundance: NA
j_gene: TRBJ1-2
CDR3aa: CASSQGPDRPPSNYGYTF
CDR3nt: TGCGCCAGCAGCCAAGGCCCCGACAGACCTCCTTCTAACTATGGCTACACCTTC

v_gene: TRBV5-1
d_gene: TRBD1
abundance: NA
j_gene: TRBJ2-5
CDR3aa: CASSGGQGQETQYF
CDR3nt: TGCGCCAGCAGCGGGGGACAGGGGCAAGAGACCCAGTACTTC

v_gene: TRBV5-1
d_gene: NA
abundance: NA
j_gene: TRBJ2-3
CDR3aa: CASSLARLSGVTDTQYF
CDR3nt: TGCGCCAGCAGCTTGGCCAGGTTGTCGGGTGTCACAGATACGCAGTATTTT